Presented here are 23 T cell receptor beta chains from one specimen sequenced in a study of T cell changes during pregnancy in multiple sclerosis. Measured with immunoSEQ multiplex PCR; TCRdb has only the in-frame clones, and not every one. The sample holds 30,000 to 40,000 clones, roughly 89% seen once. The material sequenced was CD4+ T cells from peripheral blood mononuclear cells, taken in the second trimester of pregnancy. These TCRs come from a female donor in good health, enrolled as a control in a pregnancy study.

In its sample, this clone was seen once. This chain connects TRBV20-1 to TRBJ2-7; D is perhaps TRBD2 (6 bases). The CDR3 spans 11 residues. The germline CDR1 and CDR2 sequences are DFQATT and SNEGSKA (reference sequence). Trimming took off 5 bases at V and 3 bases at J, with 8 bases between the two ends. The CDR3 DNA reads TGCAGTGCTTGGGGGGTCTACGAGCAGTACTTC. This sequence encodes CSAWGVYEQYF.

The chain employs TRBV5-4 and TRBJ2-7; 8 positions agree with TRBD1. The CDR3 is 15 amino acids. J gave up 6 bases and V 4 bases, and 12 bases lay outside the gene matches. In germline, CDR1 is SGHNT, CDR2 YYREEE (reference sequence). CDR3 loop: CASSPPKLQGVEQYF. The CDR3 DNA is TGTGCCAGCAGCCCCCCAAAGCTACAGGGGGTCGAGCAGTACTTC. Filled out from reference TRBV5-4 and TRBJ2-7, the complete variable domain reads ETGVTQSPTHLIKTRGQQVTLRCSSQSGHNTVSWYQQALGQGPQFIFQYYREEENGRGNFPPRFSGLQFPNYSSELNVNALELDDSALYLCASSPPKLQGVEQYFGPGTRLTVT.

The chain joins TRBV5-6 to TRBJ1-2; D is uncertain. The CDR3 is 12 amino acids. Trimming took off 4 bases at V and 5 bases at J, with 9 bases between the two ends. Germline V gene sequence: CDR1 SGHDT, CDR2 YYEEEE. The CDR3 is CASSAERYGYTF. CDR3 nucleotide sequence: TGTGCCAGCAGCGCAGAGAGGTATGGCTACACCTTC.

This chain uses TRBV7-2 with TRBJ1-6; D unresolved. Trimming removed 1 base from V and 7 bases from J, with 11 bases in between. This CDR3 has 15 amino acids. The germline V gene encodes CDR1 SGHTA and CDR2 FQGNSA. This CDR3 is CASSLEGGRNSPLHF. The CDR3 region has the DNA TGTGCCAGCAGCTTAGAGGGAGGGCGCAATTCACCCCTCCACTTT.

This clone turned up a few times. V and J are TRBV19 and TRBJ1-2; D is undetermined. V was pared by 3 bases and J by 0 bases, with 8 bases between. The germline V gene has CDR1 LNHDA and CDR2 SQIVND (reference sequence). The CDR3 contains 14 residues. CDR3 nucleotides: TGTGCCAGTAGTATGGGCCGAGCTAACTATGGCTACACCTTC. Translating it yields CASSMGRANYGYTF.

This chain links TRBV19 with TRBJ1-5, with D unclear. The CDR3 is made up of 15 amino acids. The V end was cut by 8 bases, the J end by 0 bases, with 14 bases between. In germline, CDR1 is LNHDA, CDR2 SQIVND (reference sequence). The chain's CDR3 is CASSARLISNQPQHF. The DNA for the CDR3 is TGTGCCAGTTCCGCCAGACTGATTAGCAATCAGCCCCAGCATTTT.

The CDR3 region has the DNA TGTGCCAGCAGTGAAACAAGGAACACTGAAGCTTTCTTT. Residues: CASSETRNTEAFF. This chain uses TRBV6-1 with TRBJ1-1; D gene uncertain. The CDR3 loop spans 13 amino acids. V shed 2 bases and J shed 1 base, with 5 bases lying between them. CDR1 MNHNS and CDR2 SASEGT come from the germline V gene.

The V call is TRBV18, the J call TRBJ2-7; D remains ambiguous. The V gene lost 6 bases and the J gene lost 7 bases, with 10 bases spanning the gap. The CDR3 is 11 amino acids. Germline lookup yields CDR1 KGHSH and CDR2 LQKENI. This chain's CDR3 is CASSPGREQYF. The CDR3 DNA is TGTGCCAGCTCCCCCGGTCGGGAGCAGTACTTC. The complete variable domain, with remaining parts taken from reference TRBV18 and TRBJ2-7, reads NAGVMQNPRHLVRRRGQEARLRCSPMKGHSHVYWYRQLPEEGLKFMVYLQKENIIDESGMPKERFSAEFPKEGPSILRIQQVVRGDSAAYFCASSPGREQYFGPGTRLTVT.

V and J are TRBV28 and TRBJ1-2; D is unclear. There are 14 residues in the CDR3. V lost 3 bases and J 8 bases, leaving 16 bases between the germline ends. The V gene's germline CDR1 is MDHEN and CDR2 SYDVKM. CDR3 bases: TGTGCCAGCAGTTTTAGTTTGGGCTCCGGAGGCTACACCTTC. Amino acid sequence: CASSFSLGSGGYTF.

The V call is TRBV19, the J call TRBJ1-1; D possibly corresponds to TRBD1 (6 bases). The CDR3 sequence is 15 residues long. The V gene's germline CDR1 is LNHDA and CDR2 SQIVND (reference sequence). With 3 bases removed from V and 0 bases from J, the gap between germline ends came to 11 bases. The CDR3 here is CASSIRGTMNTEAFF. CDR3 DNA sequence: TGTGCCAGTAGTATCAGGGGCACTATGAACACTGAAGCTTTCTTT.

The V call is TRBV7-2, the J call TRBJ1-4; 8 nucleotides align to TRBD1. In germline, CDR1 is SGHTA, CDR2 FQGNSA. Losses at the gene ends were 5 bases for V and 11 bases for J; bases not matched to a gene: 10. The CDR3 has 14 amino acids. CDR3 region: CASSPDRVLGKLFF. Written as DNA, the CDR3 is TGTGCCAGCAGCCCGGACAGGGTCCTCGGTAAACTGTTTTTT.

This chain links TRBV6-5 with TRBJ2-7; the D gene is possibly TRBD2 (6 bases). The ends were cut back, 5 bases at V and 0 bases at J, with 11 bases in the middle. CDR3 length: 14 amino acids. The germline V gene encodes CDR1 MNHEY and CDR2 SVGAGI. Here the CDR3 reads CASSPDYSSYEQYF. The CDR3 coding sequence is TGTGCCAGCAGTCCGGACTACTCCTCCTACGAGCAGTACTTC.

CDR3 nucleotides: TGTGCCAGCAGTTTAGCCAAGGCTCGCACAGATACGCAGTATTTT. Its protein product is CASSLAKARTDTQYF. The chain employs TRBV6-5 and TRBJ2-3; no clear D. V lost 4 bases and J lost 1, with 12 bases in between. Germline CDR1 reads MNHEY; CDR2 reads SVGAGI. The length of the CDR3 is 15 residues.

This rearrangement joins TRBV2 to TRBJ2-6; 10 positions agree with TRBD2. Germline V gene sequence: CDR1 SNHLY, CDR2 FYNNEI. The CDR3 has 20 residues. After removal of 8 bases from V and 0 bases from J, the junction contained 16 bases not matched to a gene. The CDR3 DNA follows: TGTGCCAGCTCGCCCACATCCCTAGCGGGGGCCATCTCTGGGGCCAACGTCCTGACTTTC. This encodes CASSPTSLAGAISGANVLTF. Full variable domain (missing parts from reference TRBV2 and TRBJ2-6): EPEVTQTPSHQVTQMGQEVILRCVPISNHLYFYWYRQILGQKVEFLVSFYNNEISEKSEIFDDQFSVERPDGSNFTLKIRSTKLEDSAMYFCASSPTSLAGAISGANVLTFGAGSRLTVL.

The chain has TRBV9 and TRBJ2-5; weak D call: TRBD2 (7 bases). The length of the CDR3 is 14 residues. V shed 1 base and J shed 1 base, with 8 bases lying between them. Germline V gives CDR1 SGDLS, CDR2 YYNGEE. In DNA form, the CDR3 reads TGTGCCAGCAGCGTAAGGGGGGGCCAAGAGACCCAGTACTTC. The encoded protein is CASSVRGGQETQYF.

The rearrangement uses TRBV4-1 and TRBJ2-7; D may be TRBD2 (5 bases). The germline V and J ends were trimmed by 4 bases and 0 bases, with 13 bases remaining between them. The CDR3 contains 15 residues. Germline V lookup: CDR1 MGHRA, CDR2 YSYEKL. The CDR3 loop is CASSREHGNSYEQYF. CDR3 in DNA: TGCGCCAGCAGCCGAGAGCACGGGAACTCCTACGAGCAGTACTTC.

CDR3 in DNA: TGTGCCAGCAGCCCCTTCACAGATACGCAGTATTTT. This encodes CASSPFTDTQYF. V usage is TRBV7-9 and J usage is TRBJ2-3; D remains unclear. This CDR3 is built from 12 residues. The germline V gene encodes CDR1 SEHNR and CDR2 FQNEAQ (reference sequence). Trimming removed 5 bases at V and 2 bases at J, with 5 bases between.

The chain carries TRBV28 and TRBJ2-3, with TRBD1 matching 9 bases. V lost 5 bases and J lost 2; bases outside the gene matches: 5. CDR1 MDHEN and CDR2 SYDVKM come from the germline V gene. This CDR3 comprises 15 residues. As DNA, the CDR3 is TGTGCCAGCAGTAAACAGGGGGCTCCCACAGATACGCAGTATTTT. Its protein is CASSKQGAPTDTQYF.

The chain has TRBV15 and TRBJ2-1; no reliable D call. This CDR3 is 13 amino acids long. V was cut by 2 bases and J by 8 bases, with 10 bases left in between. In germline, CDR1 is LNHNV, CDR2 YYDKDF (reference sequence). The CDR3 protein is CATSRKLYDEQFF. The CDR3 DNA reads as TGTGCCACCAGCAGAAAGCTTTATGATGAGCAGTTCTTC.

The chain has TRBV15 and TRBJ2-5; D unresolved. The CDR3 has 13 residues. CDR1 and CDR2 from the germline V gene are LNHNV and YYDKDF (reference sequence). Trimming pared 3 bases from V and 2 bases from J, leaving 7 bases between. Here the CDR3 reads CATSSLTQETQYF. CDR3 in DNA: TGTGCCACCAGCAGTCTGACTCAAGAGACCCAGTACTTC.

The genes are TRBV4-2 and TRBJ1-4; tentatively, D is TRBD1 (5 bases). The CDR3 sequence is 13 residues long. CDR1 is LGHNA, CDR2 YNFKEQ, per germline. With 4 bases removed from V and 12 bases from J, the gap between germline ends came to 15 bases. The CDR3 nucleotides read TGTGCCAGCAGCCCAGGGAGGCAGACCGAACTGTTTTTT. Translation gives CASSPGRQTELFF.

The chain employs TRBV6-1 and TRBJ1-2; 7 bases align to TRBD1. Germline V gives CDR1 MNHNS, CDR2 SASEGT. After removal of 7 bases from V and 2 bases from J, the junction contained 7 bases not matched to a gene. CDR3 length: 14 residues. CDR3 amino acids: CASTAGRGNYGYTF. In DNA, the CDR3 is TGTGCCAGCACCGCGGGCAGGGGGAACTATGGCTACACCTTC.

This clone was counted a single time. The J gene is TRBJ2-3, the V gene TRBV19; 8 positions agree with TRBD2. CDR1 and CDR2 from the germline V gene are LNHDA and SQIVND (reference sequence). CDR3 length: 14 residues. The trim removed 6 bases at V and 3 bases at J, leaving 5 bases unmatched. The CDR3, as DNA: TGTGCCAGTAGCGATAGCGGGGCTACAGATACGCAGTATTTT. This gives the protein CASSDSGATDTQYF.